The next 9 T cell receptor beta chains were all read from a single sample in a study of graft-versus-host responses after intestinal transplantation. This table comes from immunoSEQ multiplex PCR, and its TCRdb copy is limited to in-frame clones, with some not included. The sample consists of approximately 54,000 clones, about 90% of them appearing once. This sample comprised PBMCs, obtained more than 650 days after intestinal transplant. The receptors derive from a human patient who received an intestinal transplant, so some T cells may come from the graft donor.

V and J are TRBV10-3 and TRBJ2-7; D possibly corresponds to TRBD1 (6 bases). The germline V gene has CDR1 ENHRY and CDR2 SYGVKD. The V end was cut by 6 bases, the J end by 0 bases, with 6 bases between. The CDR3 runs to 12 residues. The CDR3 nucleotides are TGTGCCATCAGGGACAGCTCCTACGAGCAGTACTTC. Translating it yields CAIRDSSYEQYF.

V usage is TRBV4-2 and J usage is TRBJ2-2; TRBD1 agrees at 8 bases. The germline V gene encodes CDR1 LGHNA and CDR2 YNFKEQ. This CDR3 is 14 amino acids long. The V segment lost 1 base and the J segment 10 bases; nucleotides outside the gene matches: 5. Here the CDR3 DNA reads TGTGCCAGCAGCCAAGCCCAGGGGGCCGCGGAGCTGTTTTTT. Residues: CASSQAQGAAELFF.

This chain connects TRBV7-2 to TRBJ1-6, with 12 bases matching TRBD1. CDR1 is SGHTA, CDR2 FQGNSA, per germline. There are 17 residues in the CDR3. Unmatched junction bases numbered 5, after V lost 1 base and J lost 7 bases. CDR3 sequence: CASSLVRGQGANSPLHF. CDR3 DNA sequence: TGTGCCAGCAGCTTAGTACGGGGACAGGGGGCAAATTCACCCCTCCACTTT.

This clone was counted once. The chain has TRBV5-1 and TRBJ2-7; 8 nucleotides align to TRBD2. From germline, CDR1 is SGHRS and CDR2 YFSETQ. The length of the CDR3 is 14 residues. With 2 bases clipped from V and 4 bases from J, the junction kept 5 bases outside the gene matches. In DNA form, the CDR3 reads TGCGCCAGCAGCTTCGGGCGGGGGGATTACGAGCAGTACTTC. This encodes CASSFGRGDYEQYF.

The chain employs TRBV19 and TRBJ1-1; D gene ambiguous. Germline V lookup: CDR1 LNHDA, CDR2 SQIVND (reference sequence). V was shortened by 6 bases and J by 0 bases, with 8 bases between the two germline ends. CDR3 length: 13 residues. In DNA form, the CDR3 reads TGTGCCAGTAGCTTCGGGCTGAACACTGAAGCTTTCTTT. Protein sequence: CASSFGLNTEAFF.

V and J are TRBV10-1 and TRBJ1-1, with D uncertain. Germline V CDR1 and CDR2: WNHNN, SYGVQD (reference sequence). The CDR3 is 17 residues long. V was shortened by 0 bases and J by 1 base, with 15 bases between the two germline ends. CDR3 nucleotides: TGCGCCAGCAGTGAGTCTGGAACAGCACTGTCGAACACTGAAGCTTTCTTT. Translating gives CASSESGTALSNTEAFF.

The rearrangement links TRBV6-5 to TRBJ1-1; D remains ambiguous. Germline V lookup: CDR1 MNHEY, CDR2 SVGAGI. V shed 6 bases and J shed 0 bases, with 8 bases lying between them. This CDR3 region has 13 residues. The CDR3 protein is CASRRTVNTEAFF. The CDR3 nucleotides are TGTGCCAGCAGGAGGACGGTGAACACTGAAGCTTTCTTT.

This chain connects TRBV11-2 to TRBJ2-3; the match to TRBD2 covers 8 bases. Unmatched junction bases numbered 4, after V lost 1 base and J lost 1 base. Germline assignment: CDR1 SGHAT and CDR2 FQNNGV. The CDR3 is 16 amino acids. CDR3 sequence (DNA): TGTGCCAGCAGCTTAGGCTTTAGCGGGGGCACAGATACGCAGTATTTT. Its protein is CASSLGFSGGTDTQYF. The whole variable domain, remainder taken from reference TRBV11-2 and TRBJ2-3, is EAGVAQSPRYKIIEKRQSVAFWCNPISGHATLYWYQQILGQGPKLLIQFQNNGVVDDSQLPKDRFSAERLKGVDSTLKIQPAKLEDSAVYLCASSLGFSGGTDTQYFGPGTRLTVL.

This clone was picked up a small number of times. The chain carries TRBV14 and TRBJ1-1; no reliable D call. Germline CDR1 is SGHDN and CDR2 is FVKESK. CDR3 length equals 13 residues. V gave up 3 bases and J gave up 4 bases, with 9 bases separating them. The CDR3 spells CASSQGWATEAFF. In nucleotides, the CDR3 is TGTGCCAGCAGCCAGGGGTGGGCCACTGAAGCTTTCTTT.